Listed here are 8 T cell receptor beta chains from one sample, sequenced in a study of T cells in Graves' hyperthyroidism and ophthalmopathy. RNA transcripts provided the source from which TCR beta CDR3 regions were amplified. The study used the HTBI primer set for a first-round RT-PCR of the TCR CDR3. TCRdb itself ran the multiplex PCR reads through MiXCR, one entry per CDR3 protein. The data contain over 500,000 distinct CDR3 sequences, around 15% of them singletons. The sequenced sample consisted of blood. The receptor set was obtained from a woman in her thirties or forties with Graves' hyperthyroidism.

This clonotype was counted ten times or more. The chain couples TRBV18 to TRBJ1-1; maybe TRBD1 (6 bases). Germline loops: CDR1 KGHSH, CDR2 LQKENI. The CDR3 covers 14 residues. The V and J ends lost 8 bases and 2 bases respectively, with 15 bases between them. This CDR3 is CASSPGHLNTEAFF. The CDR3 DNA reads TGTGCCAGCAGTCCGGGACACCTAAACACTGAAGCTTTCTTT.

V is TRBV10-3 and J is TRBJ1-4; tentative D call: TRBD1 (5 bases). From germline, CDR1 is ENHRY and CDR2 SYGVKD. The CDR3 is 14 amino acids. Trimming took off 10 bases at V and 5 bases at J, with 17 bases between the two ends. In nucleotides, the CDR3 is TGTGCCACCCGGGAGTCAGGGCTAAATGAAAAACTGTTTTTT. As protein: CATRESGLNEKLFF.

The rearrangement joins TRBV10-2 to TRBJ2-1; possibly TRBD2 for D (5 bases). This CDR3 is 14 amino acids long. Deletions cut 6 bases from V and 0 bases from J, with 9 bases between. Germline values: CDR1 WSHSY, CDR2 SAAADI. The CDR3 spells CASSGLSSYNEQFF. In DNA, the CDR3 is TGCGCCAGCAGCGGACTGAGCTCCTACAATGAGCAGTTCTTC.

The DNA for the CDR3 is TGTGCCAGCAGCTTTGACAGACACTATGGCTACACCTTC. Translated: CASSFDRHYGYTF. This chain connects TRBV5-4 to TRBJ1-2, with D perhaps matching TRBD1 (5 bases). Trimming pared 2 bases from V and 3 bases from J, leaving 8 bases between. The V gene's germline CDR1 is SGHNT and CDR2 YYREEE (reference sequence). The CDR3 extends over 13 amino acids.

This clonotype was seen many times. The genes are TRBV12-3 or TRBV12-4 and TRBJ2-7; TRBD1 aligns across 7 bases. J was trimmed by 0 bases and V by 7 bases; bases with no gene match: 9. The CDR3 sequence is 15 residues long. CDR3 nucleotides: TGTGCCAGCACCCTGATGACAGGGAGCTCCTACGAGCAGTACTTC. It translates to CASTLMTGSSYEQYF.

The chain couples TRBV7-9 to TRBJ2-1; 9 nucleotides line up with TRBD2. Unmatched junction bases numbered 19, after V lost 5 bases and J lost 5 bases. The CDR3 loop spans 19 amino acids. CDR1 is SEHNR, CDR2 FQNEAQ, per germline (reference sequence). In DNA, the CDR3 is TGTGCCAGCAGCCCCCCGTCGGCGGGAGGGCCTAGCGCCCACAATGAGCAGTTCTTC. It codes for CASSPPSAGGPSAHNEQFF.

The chain links TRBV5-4 to TRBJ2-3, with a possible D match to TRBD1 (5 bases). Deletions cut 0 bases from V and 1 base from J, with 9 bases between. The CDR3 runs to 15 residues. Germline loops: CDR1 SGHNT, CDR2 YYREEE (reference sequence). In nucleotides, the CDR3 is TGTGCCAGCAGCTTGGACACGACAGGCACAGATACGCAGTATTTT. This gives the protein CASSLDTTGTDTQYF. The whole variable domain, remainder taken from reference TRBV5-4 and TRBJ2-3, is ETGVTQSPTHLIKTRGQQVTLRCSSQSGHNTVSWYQQALGQGPQFIFQYYREEENGRGNFPPRFSGLQFPNYSSELNVNALELDDSALYLCASSLDTTGTDTQYFGPGTRLTVL.

This clonotype was observed many times. V gene TRBV24-1 combines with J gene TRBJ2-3; D unresolved. The germline V gene encodes CDR1 KGHDR and CDR2 SFDVKD. V dropped 3 bases and J dropped 3 bases, with 12 bases sitting between them. CDR3 length: 15 residues. The CDR3 is CATSDPDLGTDTQYF. CDR3 in DNA: TGTGCCACCAGTGATCCAGATCTGGGGACAGATACGCAGTATTTT.